A selection of T cell receptor beta chains follows, all from one sample in a study of tumor-infiltrating lymphocytes in primary liver carcinoma. TCRdb itself ran the multiplex PCR reads through MiXCR, one entry per CDR3 protein. This sample has 300,000 to 400,000 distinct CDR3 sequences, with roughly 60% found just once. The sample was peripheral blood. These receptors originate from a middle-aged man with primary liver carcinoma and hepatitis B virus infection. The CDR3 runs from the conserved cysteine through the conserved F or W. The order of the fields is clone size, J gene, V gene, CDR3 protein. The listing skips clone size in some rows; elsewhere it reads once, few, many or a size class.

few	TRBJ1-1	TRBV5-1	CASSPRGDGTEAFF
NA	NA	TRBV11-1	CASSLSPVASQETQFF
few	TRBJ1-2	TRBV4-3	CASSRDNMEGFYGYTF
NA	TRBJ2-5	TRBV6-2/TRBV6-3	CASSARPSRKETQYF
many	TRBJ1-1	TRBV12-3/TRBV12-4	CASSLDTDTEAFF
NA	TRBJ2-1	TRBV5-4	CASSPRGGRANNEQFF
medium-sized	TRBJ1-1	TRBV6-6	CASSTGGTTEAFF
many	TRBJ2-5	TRBV29-1	CSVWDPPMGTQYF
many	TRBJ2-1	TRBV4-1	CASSQDRGPYNEQFF
NA	TRBJ2-5	TRBV4-3	CASSQEGNLPWYGQYF
NA	TRBJ2-2	TRBV11-2	CASSQLAGQHTGELFF
NA	TRBJ1-1	TRBV27	CASSLQGRTEAFF
NA	TRBJ2-5	TRBV6-1	CARREGLETQYF
NA	TRBJ2-5	TRBV28	CASRTARNYQETQYF
many	TRBJ2-1	TRBV7-8	CASSARIGYEQFF
many	TRBJ1-2	TRBV4-3	CASSQDWPGPGYTF
NA	TRBJ2-2	TRBV28	CASSLGSGFGELFF